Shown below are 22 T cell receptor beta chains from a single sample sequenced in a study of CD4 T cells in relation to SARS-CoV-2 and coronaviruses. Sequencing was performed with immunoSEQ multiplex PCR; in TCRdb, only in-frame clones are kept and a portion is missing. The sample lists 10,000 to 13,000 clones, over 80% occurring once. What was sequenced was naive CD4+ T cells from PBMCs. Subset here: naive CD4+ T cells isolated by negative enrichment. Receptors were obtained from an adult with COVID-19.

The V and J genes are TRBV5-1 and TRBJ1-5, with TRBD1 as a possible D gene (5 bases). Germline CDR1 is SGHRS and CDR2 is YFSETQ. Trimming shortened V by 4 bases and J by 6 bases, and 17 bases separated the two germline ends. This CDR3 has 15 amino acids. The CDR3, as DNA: TGCGCCAGCAGCCCGAACGGAGGGGCCGGTCAGCCCCAGCATTTT. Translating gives CASSPNGGAGQPQHF.

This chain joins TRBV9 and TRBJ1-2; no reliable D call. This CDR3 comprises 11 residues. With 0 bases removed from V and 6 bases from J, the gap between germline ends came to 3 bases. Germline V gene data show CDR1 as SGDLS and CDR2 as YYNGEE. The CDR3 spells CASSVGNGYTF. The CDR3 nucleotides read TGTGCCAGCAGCGTAGGAAATGGCTACACCTTC.

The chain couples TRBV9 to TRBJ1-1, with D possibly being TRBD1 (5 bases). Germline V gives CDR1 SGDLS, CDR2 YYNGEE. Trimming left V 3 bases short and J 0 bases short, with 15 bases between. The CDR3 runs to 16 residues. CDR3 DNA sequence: TGTGCCAGCAGCGAGGGGACCGCGCGAATGAACACTGAAGCTTTCTTT. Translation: CASSEGTARMNTEAFF.

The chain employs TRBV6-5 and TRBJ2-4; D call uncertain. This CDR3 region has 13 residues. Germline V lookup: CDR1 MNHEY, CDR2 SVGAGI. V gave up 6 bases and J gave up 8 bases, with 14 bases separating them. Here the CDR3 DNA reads TGTGCCAGCAGCCTGCCGGGCTTGGACATTCAGTACTTC. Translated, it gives CASSLPGLDIQYF.

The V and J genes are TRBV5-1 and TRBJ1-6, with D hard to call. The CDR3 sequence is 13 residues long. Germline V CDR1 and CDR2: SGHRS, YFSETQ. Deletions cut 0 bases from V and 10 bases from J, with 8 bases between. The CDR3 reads CASSLESKSPLHF. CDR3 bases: TGCGCCAGCAGCTTGGAATCGAAATCACCCCTCCACTTT.

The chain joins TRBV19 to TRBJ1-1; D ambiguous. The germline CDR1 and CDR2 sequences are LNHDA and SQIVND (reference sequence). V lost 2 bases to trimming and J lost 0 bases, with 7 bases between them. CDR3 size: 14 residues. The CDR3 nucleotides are TGTGCCAGTAGTATAAACATTTTGAACACTGAAGCTTTCTTT. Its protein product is CASSINILNTEAFF.

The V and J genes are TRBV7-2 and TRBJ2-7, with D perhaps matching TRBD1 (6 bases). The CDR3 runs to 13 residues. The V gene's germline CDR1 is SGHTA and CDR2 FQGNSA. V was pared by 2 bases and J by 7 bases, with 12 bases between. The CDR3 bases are TGTGCCAGCAGCTTACGACAGGCCGTTGAGCAGTACTTC. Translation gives CASSLRQAVEQYF.

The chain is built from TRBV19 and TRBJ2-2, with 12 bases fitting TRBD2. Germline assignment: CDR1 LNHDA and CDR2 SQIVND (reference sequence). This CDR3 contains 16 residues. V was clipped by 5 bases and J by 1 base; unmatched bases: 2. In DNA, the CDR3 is TGTGCCAGTAGTTTGGGACTAGCGGGGAACACCGGGGAGCTGTTTTTT. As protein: CASSLGLAGNTGELFF.

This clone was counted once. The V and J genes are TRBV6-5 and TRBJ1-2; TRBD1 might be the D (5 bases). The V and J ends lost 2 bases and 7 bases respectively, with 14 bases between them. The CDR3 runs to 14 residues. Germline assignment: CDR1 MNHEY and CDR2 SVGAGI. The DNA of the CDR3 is TGTGCCAGCAGTTACGGGGTGAAGGGGTTTGGCTACACCTTC. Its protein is CASSYGVKGFGYTF.

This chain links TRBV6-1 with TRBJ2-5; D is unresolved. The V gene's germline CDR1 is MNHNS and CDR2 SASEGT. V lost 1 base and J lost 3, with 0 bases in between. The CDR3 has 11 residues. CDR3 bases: TGTGCCAGCAGTGAAGAAGAGACCCAGTACTTC. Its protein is CASSEEETQYF.

The DNA of the CDR3 is TGTGCCAGCAGTGCCCTTGGATGGGGACAGGGGACGTCGGATGAGCAGTTCTTC. Translated, it gives CASSALGWGQGTSDEQFF. The chain employs TRBV6-1 and TRBJ2-1; TRBD1 aligns across 10 bases. V gave up 4 bases and J gave up 8 bases; unmatched junction bases: 17. The CDR3 contains 18 residues. Germline CDR1 MNHNS, CDR2 SASEGT.

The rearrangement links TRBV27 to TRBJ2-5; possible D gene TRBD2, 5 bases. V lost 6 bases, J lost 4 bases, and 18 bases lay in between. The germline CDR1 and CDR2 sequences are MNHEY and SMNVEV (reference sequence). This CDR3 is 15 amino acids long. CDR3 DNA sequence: TGTGCCAGCAGCACCCAGACTCCGGGAATAGAGACCCAGTACTTC. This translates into CASSTQTPGIETQYF.

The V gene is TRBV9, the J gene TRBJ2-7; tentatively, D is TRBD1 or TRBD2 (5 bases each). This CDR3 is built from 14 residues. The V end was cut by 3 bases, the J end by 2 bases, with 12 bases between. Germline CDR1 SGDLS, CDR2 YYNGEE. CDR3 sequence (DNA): TGTGCCAGCAGCGCAGGGACGTCAACCTACGAGCAGTACTTC. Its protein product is CASSAGTSTYEQYF.

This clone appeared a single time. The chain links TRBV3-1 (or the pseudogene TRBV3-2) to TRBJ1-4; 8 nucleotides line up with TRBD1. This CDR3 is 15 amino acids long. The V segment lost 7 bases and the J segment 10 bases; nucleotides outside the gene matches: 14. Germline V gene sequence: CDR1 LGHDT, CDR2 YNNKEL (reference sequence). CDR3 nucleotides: TGTGCCAGCAATCTCGCTGGACAGGGTACCGGAAAACTGTTTTTT. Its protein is CASNLAGQGTGKLFF.

CDR3 bases: TGTGCCAGCAGCCCCCGGGCGGGCTCCTACAATGAGCAGTTCTTC. Translated: CASSPRAGSYNEQFF. The chain has TRBV14 and TRBJ2-1; perhaps TRBD2 as D (5 bases). V lost 4 bases to trimming and J lost 0 bases, with 10 bases between them. Germline V gives CDR1 SGHDN, CDR2 FVKESK. This CDR3 is built from 15 residues. The entire variable domain, with the rest obtained from reference TRBV14 and TRBJ2-1, is as follows: EAGVTQFPSHSVIEKGQTVTLRCDPISGHDNLYWYRRVMGKEIKFLLHFVKESKQDESGMPNNRFLAERTGGTYSTLKVQPAELEDSGVYFCASSPRAGSYNEQFFGPGTRLTVL.

In DNA form, the CDR3 reads TGTGCCAGCAGTCGCCTCCCAGGGGGCGCCGATGAAAAACTGTTTTTT. Its translation: CASSRLPGGADEKLFF. This chain connects TRBV7-9 to TRBJ1-4, with 8 nucleotides matching TRBD1. The CDR3 loop spans 16 amino acids. V shed 6 bases and J 6 bases; nucleotides not matched to a gene: 12. CDR1 and CDR2 from the germline V gene are SEHNR and FQNEAQ (reference sequence). Variable domain in full (rest from reference TRBV7-9 and TRBJ1-4): DTGVSQNPRHKITKRGQNVTFRCDPISEHNRLYWYRQTLGQGPEFLTYFQNEAQLEKSRLLSDRFSAERPKGSFSTLEIQRTEQGDSAMYLCASSRLPGGADEKLFFGSGTQLSVL.

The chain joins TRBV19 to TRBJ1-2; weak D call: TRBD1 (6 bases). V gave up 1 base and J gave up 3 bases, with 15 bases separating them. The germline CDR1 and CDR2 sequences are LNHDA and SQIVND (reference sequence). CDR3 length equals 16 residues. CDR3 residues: CASSIAAPRGDYGYTF. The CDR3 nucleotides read TGTGCCAGTAGTATAGCTGCCCCGAGGGGGGACTATGGCTACACCTTC. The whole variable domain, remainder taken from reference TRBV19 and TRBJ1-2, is DGGITQSPKYLFRKEGQNVTLSCEQNLNHDAMYWYRQDPGQGLRLIYYSQIVNDFQKGDIAEGYSVSREKKESFPLTVTSAQKNPTAFYLCASSIAAPRGDYGYTFGSGTRLTVV.

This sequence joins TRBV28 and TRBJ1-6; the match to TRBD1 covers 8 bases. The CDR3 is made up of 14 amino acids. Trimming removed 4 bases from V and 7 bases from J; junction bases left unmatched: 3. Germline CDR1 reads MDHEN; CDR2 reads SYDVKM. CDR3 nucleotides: TGTGCCAGCAGTTCGTACAGGGGGAATTCACCCCTCCACTTT. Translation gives CASSSYRGNSPLHF.

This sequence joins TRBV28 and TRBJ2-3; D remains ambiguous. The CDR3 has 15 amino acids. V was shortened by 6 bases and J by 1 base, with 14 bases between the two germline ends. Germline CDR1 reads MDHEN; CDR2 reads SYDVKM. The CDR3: CASSPTRARTDTQYF. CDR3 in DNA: TGTGCCAGCAGCCCTACCCGGGCCCGCACAGATACGCAGTATTTT.

The CDR3 loop reads CASSFPLKTVSNQPQHF. CDR3 nucleotides: TGTGCCAGCAGTTTCCCGCTGAAGACAGTCAGCAATCAGCCCCAGCATTTT. The rearrangement uses TRBV28 and TRBJ1-5; perhaps TRBD1 as D (5 bases). V shed 3 bases and J shed 1 base, with 16 bases lying between them. The CDR3 has 17 residues. The germline V gene encodes CDR1 MDHEN and CDR2 SYDVKM.

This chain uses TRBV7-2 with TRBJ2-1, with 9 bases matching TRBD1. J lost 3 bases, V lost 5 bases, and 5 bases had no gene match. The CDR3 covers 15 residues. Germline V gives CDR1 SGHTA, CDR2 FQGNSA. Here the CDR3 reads CASSPPGQGYNEQFF. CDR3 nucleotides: TGTGCCAGCAGCCCCCCGGGACAGGGCTACAATGAGCAGTTCTTC.

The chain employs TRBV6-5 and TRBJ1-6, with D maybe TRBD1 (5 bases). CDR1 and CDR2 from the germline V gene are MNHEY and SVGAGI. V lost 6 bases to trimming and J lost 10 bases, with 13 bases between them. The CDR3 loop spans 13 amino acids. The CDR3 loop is CASSPGKGSPLHF. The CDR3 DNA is TGTGCCAGCAGCCCAGGGAAAGGATCACCCCTCCACTTT.